This T cell receptor beta chain was obtained from a study of blood T cell repertoires in COVID-19. For the study at large: Samples representing acute and convalescent COVID-19 were sourced from the United States, Italy and Spain.

Per germline, CDR1 LNHNV and CDR2 YYDKDF (reference sequence). CDR3 length equals 16 residues. Trimming left V 1 base short and J 7 bases short, with 16 bases between. Using immunoSEQ multiplex PCR, the repertoire was profiled, and TCRdb retains in-frame clones only, with some absent. The sample lists 95,000 to 110,000 clones; about 89% were seen once. The TCR comes from a man aged 40-49 years with active or convalescent COVID-19. Sequenced sample: peripheral blood. The chain joins TRBV15 to TRBJ1-4; the D gene is possibly TRBD1 (6 bases). Here the CDR3 DNA reads TGTGCCACCAGCAGAGGAGGACAGACCATAGGTGAAAAACTGTTTTTT. This sequence encodes CATSRGGQTIGEKLFF. Based on the CDR3 plus reference TRBV15 and TRBJ1-4, the full variable domain is DAMVIQNPRYQVTQFGKPVTLSCSQTLNHNVMYWYQQKSSQAPKLLFHYYDKDFNNEADTPDNFQSRRPNTSFCFLDIRSPGLGDTAMYLCATSRGGQTIGEKLFFGSGTQLSVL.